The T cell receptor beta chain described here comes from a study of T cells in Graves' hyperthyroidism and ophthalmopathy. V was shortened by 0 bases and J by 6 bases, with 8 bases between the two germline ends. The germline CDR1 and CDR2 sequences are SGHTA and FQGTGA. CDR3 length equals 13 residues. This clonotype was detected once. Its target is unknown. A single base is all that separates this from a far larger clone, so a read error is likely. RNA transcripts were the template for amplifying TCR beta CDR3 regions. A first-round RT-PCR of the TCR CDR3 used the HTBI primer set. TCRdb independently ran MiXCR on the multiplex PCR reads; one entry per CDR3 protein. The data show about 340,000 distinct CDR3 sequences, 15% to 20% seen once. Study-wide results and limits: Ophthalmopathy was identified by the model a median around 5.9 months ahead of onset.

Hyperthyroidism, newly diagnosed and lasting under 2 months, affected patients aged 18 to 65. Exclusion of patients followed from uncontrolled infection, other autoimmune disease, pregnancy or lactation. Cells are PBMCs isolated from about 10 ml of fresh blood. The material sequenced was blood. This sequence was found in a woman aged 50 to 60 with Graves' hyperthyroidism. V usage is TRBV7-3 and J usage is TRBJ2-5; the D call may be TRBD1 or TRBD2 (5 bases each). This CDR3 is CASSLTGGKTQYF. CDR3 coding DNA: TGTGCCAGCAGCTTAACTGGGGGAAAGACCCAGTACTTC. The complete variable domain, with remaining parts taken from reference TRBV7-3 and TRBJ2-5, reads GAGVSQTPSNKVTEKGKYVELRCDPISGHTALYWYRQSLGQGPEFLIYFQGTGAADDSGLPNDRFFAVRPEGSVSTLKIQRTERGDSAVYLCASSLTGGKTQYFGPGTRLLVL.